This TCR beta chain was recorded in a study of cytomegalovirus exposure and HLA in healthy donors. General study results and limits: The availability of immune exposure information extended only to CMV serostatus. Reportedly, HLA-A and HLA-B alleles of most subjects were accurately predicted from TCR beta. An analysis was carried out at a later point. It showed that HLA-associated TCR beta chains were more clonally expanded than equally common non-associated chains.

Trimming stripped 4 bases from V and 0 bases from J, with 7 bases between. The germline V gene encodes CDR1 MGHRA and CDR2 YSYEKL. CDR3 length equals 15 residues. Of note for this clone: Its antigen remains unknown.

PCR amplification relied on 60 Vbeta primers (plus 13 Jbeta primers). Original processing methods: About 80 million unique TCR beta chains, roughly 11 million of them shared, were counted by a later analysis. Data came from immunoSEQ multiplex PCR; TCRdb stores just in-frame clones and leaves some out. The D gene and trimming were derived from the DNA, and the V and J assignments and clone size from that table. The data show 110,000 to 150,000 clones, approximately 82% seen once. The chain carries TRBV4-1 and TRBJ2-6, with no clear D. This clonotype originated in a man aged 18 to 30 in good health and CMV-seropositive. The sequencing sample was made of PBMCs. CDR3 loop: CASSLTSSGANVLTF. CDR3 coding DNA: TGCGCCAGCAGCCTGACAAGCTCTGGGGCCAACGTCCTGACTTTC.